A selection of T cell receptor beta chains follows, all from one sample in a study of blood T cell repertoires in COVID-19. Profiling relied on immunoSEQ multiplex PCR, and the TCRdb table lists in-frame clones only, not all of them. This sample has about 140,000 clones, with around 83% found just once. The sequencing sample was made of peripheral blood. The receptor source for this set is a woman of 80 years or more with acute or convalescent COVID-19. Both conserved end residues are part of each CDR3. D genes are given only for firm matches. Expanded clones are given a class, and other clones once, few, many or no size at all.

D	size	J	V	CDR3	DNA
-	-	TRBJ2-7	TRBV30	CAWSRRLGRGYEQYF	TGTGCCTGGAGTCGTCGACTGGGCAGGGGCTACGAGCAGTACTTC
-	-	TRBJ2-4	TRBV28	CASSFWRLAKNIQYF	TGTGCCAGCAGTTTTTGGAGATTAGCCAAAAACATTCAGTACTTC
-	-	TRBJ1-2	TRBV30	CAWTPPGRYGYTF	TGTGCCTGGACCCCTCCAGGGCGCTATGGCTACACCTTC
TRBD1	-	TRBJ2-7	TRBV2	CASRETPGGYYEQYF	TGTGCCAGCAGGGAGACCCCAGGGGGCTACTACGAGCAGTACTTC
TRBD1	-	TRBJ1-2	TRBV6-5	CASSPTDRVWGYTF	TGTGCCAGCAGCCCAACTGACAGGGTCTGGGGCTACACCTTC
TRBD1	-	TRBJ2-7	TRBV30	CAWIPGTGGEQYF	TGTGCCTGGATCCCCGGGACAGGGGGCGAGCAGTACTTC
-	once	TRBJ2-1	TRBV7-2	CASSLVVHRNNEQFF	TGTGCCAGCAGCTTAGTGGTCCACAGAAACAATGAGCAGTTCTTC
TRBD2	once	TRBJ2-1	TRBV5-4	CASSLSSGYYNEQFF	TGTGCCAGCAGCTTGTCTAGCGGCTACTACAATGAGCAGTTCTTC
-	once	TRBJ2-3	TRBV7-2	CASSFVRGAGTDTQYF	TGTGCCAGCAGCTTCGTACGGGGGGCCGGCACAGATACGCAGTATTTT
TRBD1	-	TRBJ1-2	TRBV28	CASSSGQEIYGYTF	TGTGCCAGCAGTTCGGGACAGGAAATCTATGGCTACACCTTC
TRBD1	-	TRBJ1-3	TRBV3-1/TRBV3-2	CASSQWDSHSGNTIYF	TGTGCCAGCAGCCAGTGGGACAGCCACTCTGGAAACACCATATATTTT
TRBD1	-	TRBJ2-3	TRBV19	CASRETGYTDTQYF	TGTGCCAGTAGGGAGACAGGGTACACAGATACGCAGTATTTT
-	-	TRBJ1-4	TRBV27	CASSFTGLTYSEKLFF	TGTGCCAGCAGTTTCACCGGACTCACGTATAGCGAAAAACTGTTTTTT
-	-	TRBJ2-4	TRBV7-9	CASSSLVVGKNIQYF	TGTGCCAGCAGCTCGCTAGTAGTGGGCAAAAACATTCAGTACTTC
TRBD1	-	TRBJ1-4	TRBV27	CASSLSARAGGLVAANEKLFF	TGTGCCAGCAGCCTCTCCGCTCGGGCAGGGGGCTTAGTCGCAGCTAATGAAAAACTGTTTTTT
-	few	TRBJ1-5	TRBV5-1	CASSPIPGQDHQPQHF	TGCGCCAGCAGCCCCATCCCCGGACAAGATCATCAGCCCCAGCATTTT
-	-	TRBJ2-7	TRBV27	CASSLGPHTYEQYF	TGTGCCAGCAGTTTAGGCCCGCACACCTACGAGCAGTACTTC
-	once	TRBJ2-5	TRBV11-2	CASSLDGSVEETQYF	TGTGCCAGCAGCTTAGACGGGTCAGTCGAAGAGACCCAGTACTTC
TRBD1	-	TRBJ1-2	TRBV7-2	CASSLGGGTGASYYGYTF	TGTGCCAGCAGCTTAGGAGGGGGGACAGGGGCCTCTTACTATGGCTACACCTTC
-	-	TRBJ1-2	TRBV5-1	CASSLGGAREGYTF	TGCGCCAGCAGCCTGGGAGGTGCGAGAGAGGGCTACACCTTC
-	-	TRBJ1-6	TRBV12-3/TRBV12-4	CASSKRGAPLHF	TGTGCCAGCAGTAAGCGGGGGGCACCCCTCCACTTT
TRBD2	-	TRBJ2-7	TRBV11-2	CASSSGGAQYF	TGTGCCAGCAGCTCGGGGGGGGCGCAGTACTTC
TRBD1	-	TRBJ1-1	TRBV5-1	CASSWTGVGTEAFF	TGCGCCAGCAGCTGGACAGGGGTGGGAACTGAAGCTTTCTTT
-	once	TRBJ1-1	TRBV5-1	CASSLIGDTEAFF	TGCGCCAGCAGCTTGATCGGGGACACTGAAGCTTTCTTT
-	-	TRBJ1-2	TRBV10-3	CAISAGGYGYTF	TGTGCCATCAGTGCAGGTGGCTATGGCTACACCTTC
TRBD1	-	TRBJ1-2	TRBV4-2	CASSQDRDRGMKGYTF	TGTGCCAGCAGCCAAGATCGGGACAGGGGGATGAAGGGCTACACCTTC
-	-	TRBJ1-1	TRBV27	CASRPLLGTEAFF	TGTGCCAGCAGACCTCTACTCGGGACTGAAGCTTTCTTT
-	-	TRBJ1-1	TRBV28	CASSPSGRMNTEAFF	TGTGCCAGCAGCCCTTCTGGGAGAATGAACACTGAAGCTTTCTTT
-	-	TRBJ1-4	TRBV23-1	CASSPEGTATNEKLFF	TGCGCCAGCAGTCCCGAGGGAACTGCAACTAATGAAAAACTGTTTTTT
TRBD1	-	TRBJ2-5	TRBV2	CASRTVGDRGQETQYF	TGTGCCAGCAGAACCGTAGGGGACAGGGGACAAGAGACCCAGTACTTC
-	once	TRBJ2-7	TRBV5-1	CASSEDVGRYEQYF	TGCGCCAGCAGCGAGGATGTAGGGAGGTACGAGCAGTACTTC
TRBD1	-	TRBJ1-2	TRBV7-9	CASSPPGQRAYGYTF	TGTGCCAGCAGCCCTCCGGGACAGCGAGCTTATGGCTACACCTTC
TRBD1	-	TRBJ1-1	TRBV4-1	CASSQWTGLTEAFF	TGCGCCAGCAGCCAGTGGACAGGGTTGACTGAAGCTTTCTTT
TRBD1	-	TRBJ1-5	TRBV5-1	CASSFYRGGQPQHF	TGCGCCAGCAGCTTCTACAGGGGGGGTCAGCCCCAGCATTTT
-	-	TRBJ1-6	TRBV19	CASSIGPGRNSPLHF	TGTGCCAGTAGTATAGGTCCAGGGCGGAATTCACCCCTCCACTTT
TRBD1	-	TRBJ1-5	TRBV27	CASSRLYRGRRNQPQHF	TGTGCCAGCAGTCGACTTTACAGGGGGCGCCGGAATCAGCCCCAGCATTTT
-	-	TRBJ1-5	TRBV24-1	CATSDGPRGQPQHF	TGTGCCACCAGTGATGGACCTCGGGGTCAGCCCCAGCATTTT
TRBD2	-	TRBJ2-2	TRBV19	CASRNGGLAYTGELFF	TGTGCCAGTAGAAACGGGGGACTAGCGTACACCGGGGAGCTGTTTTTT
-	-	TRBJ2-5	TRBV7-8	CASSLGRAMETQYF	TGTGCCAGCAGCTTAGGCAGGGCCATGGAGACCCAGTACTTC
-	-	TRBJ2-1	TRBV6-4	CASSDSGQDLEEQFF	TGTGCCAGCAGTGACTCGGGGCAGGACCTTGAGGAGCAGTTCTTC
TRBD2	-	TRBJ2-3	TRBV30	CAWNKLAGGADTQYF	TGTGCCTGGAACAAACTAGCGGGGGGTGCAGATACGCAGTATTTT
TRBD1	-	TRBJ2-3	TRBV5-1	CASSLDRGGGTDTQYF	TGCGCCAGCAGCTTAGACAGGGGCGGAGGCACAGATACGCAGTATTTT
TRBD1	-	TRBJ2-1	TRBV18	CASSRIRDRVNEQFF	TGTGCCAGCTCACGGATCCGGGACAGGGTAAATGAGCAGTTCTTC
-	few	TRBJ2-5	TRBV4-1	CASSQDPTLGGTQYF	TGCGCCAGCAGCCAAGATCCCACCTTAGGGGGGACCCAGTACTTC
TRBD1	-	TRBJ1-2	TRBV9	CASSDPDRAILF	TGTGCCAGCAGCGATCCAGACAGGGCCATCCTCTTC
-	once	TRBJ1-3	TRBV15	CATSRGHFSGNTIYF	TGTGCCACCAGCAGGGGACACTTCTCTGGAAACACCATATATTTT
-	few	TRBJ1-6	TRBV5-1	CASTFLDSYLLNNSPLHF	TGCGCCAGCACCTTTCTAGACAGTTACCTTCTAAATAATTCACCCCTCCACTTT
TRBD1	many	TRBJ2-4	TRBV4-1	CASSPRQGFAKNIQYF	TGCGCCAGCAGCCCCCGACAGGGATTCGCCAAAAACATTCAGTACTTC
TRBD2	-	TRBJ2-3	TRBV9	CASSPLTSGGTDTQYF	TGTGCCAGCAGCCCTTTGACTAGCGGGGGAACAGATACGCAGTATTTT